This T cell receptor (beta chain) was captured by sequencing in a study of cytomegalovirus exposure and HLA in healthy donors. Notes on the study in general: It was taken for granted in presence/absence analyses that sequencing depth across donors was roughly uniform. Later work showed greater clonal expansion in HLA-associated TCR beta chains than in equally common others.

The PCR made use of 60 Vbeta and 13 Jbeta primers. Libraries were prepared by immunoSEQ multiplex PCR; TCRdb keeps only in-frame clonotypes and omits some of them. The table includes 95,000 to 150,000 clones, approximately 17% detected once. Trimming removed 1 base from V and 4 bases from J, with 10 bases in between. The CDR3 contains 14 residues. Germline CDR1 reads SGHVS; CDR2 reads FNYEAQ. Note on this clone: Its antigen remains unknown.

This receptor was taken from a female donor in good health and CMV-seropositive. Input material: PBMCs. The chain has TRBV7-6 and TRBJ1-2, with D tentatively TRBD1 (6 bases). The CDR3 region has the DNA TGTGCCAGCAGCTTAGGAGGGACAACCTATGGCTACACCTTC. This codes for CASSLGGTTYGYTF.